Given below is one TCR beta chain in context. This record belongs to a study of blood T cell repertoires in COVID-19. At the level of the study: Sites in the United States, Italy and Spain provided acute and convalescent COVID-19 samples. The cDNA or gDNA used as material had been derived from T cells, B-cell-depleted T cells, or PBMCs.

Generated by immunoSEQ multiplex PCR, the TCRdb table keeps only in-frame clones and is missing some. Of 100,000 to 150,000 clones listed, around 87% were seen once; the top ten hold 3.6%. The V and J ends lost 1 base and 5 bases respectively, with 17 bases between them. CDR1 and CDR2 from the germline V gene are SGHNT and YENEEA. CDR3 length equals 17 residues. This TCR was recovered from an older woman with acute or convalescent COVID-19. The J gene is TRBJ1-4, the V gene TRBV11-3; D is ambiguous. Input material: peripheral blood. CDR3 coding DNA: TGTGCCAGCAGCTTAGGCAGGTCAGGCTTCGTGAATGAAAAACTGTTTTTT. Protein product: CASSLGRSGFVNEKLFF. Full variable domain (missing parts from reference TRBV11-3 and TRBJ1-4): EAGVVQSPRYKIIEKKQPVAFWCNPISGHNTLYWYLQNLGQGPELLIRYENEEAVDDSQLPKDRFSAERLKGVDSTLKIQPAELGDSAVYLCASSLGRSGFVNEKLFFGSGTQLSVL.